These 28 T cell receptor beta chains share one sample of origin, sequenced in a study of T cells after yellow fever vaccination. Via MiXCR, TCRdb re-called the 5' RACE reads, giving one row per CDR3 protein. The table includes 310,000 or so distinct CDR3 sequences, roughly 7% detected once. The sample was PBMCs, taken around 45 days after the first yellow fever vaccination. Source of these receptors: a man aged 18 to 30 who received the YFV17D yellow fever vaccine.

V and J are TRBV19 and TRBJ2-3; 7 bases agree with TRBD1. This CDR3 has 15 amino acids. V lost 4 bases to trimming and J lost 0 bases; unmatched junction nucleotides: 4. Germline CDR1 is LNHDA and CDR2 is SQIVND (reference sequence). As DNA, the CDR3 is TGTGCCAGTAGTACCCGACAGGGCAGCACAGATACGCAGTATTTT. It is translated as CASSTRQGSTDTQYF.

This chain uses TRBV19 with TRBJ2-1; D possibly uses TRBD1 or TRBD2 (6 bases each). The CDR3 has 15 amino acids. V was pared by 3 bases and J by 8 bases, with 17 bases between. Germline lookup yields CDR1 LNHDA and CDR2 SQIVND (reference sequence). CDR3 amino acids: CASSISGAPWDEQFF. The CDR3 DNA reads TGTGCCAGTAGTATTTCGGGGGCTCCTTGGGATGAGCAGTTCTTC.

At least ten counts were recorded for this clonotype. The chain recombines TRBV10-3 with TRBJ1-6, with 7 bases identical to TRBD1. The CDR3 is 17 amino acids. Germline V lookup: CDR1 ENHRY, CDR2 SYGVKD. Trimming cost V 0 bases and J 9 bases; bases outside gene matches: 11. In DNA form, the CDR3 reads TGTGCCATCAGTGAGTCTGACAGGACAGGAGAGGGTTCACCCCTCCACTTT. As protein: CAISESDRTGEGSPLHF.

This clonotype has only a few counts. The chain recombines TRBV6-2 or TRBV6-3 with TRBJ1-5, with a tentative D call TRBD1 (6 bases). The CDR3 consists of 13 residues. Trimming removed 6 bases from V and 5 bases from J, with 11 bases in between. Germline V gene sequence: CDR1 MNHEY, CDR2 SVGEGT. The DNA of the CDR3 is TGTGCCAGCAGCCTATACAGGGATCAGCCCCAGCATTTT. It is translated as CASSLYRDQPQHF.

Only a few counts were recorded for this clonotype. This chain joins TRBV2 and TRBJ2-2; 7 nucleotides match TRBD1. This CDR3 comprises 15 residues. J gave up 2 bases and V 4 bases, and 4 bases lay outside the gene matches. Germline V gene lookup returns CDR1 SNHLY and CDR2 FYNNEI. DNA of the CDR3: TGTGCCAGCAGTGTACGGGACAGAAACACCGGGGAGCTGTTTTTT. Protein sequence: CASSVRDRNTGELFF.

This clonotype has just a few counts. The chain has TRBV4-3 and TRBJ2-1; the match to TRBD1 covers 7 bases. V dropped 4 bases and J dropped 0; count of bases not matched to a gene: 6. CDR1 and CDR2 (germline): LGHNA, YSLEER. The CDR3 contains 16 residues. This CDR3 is CASSPQDRSSYNEQFF. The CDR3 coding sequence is TGCGCCAGCAGCCCACAGGACAGGAGCTCCTACAATGAGCAGTTCTTC.

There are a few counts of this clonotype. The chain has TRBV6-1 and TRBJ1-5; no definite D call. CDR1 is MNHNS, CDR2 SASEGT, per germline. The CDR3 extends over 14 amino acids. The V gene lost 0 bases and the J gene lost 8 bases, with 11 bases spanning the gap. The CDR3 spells CASSEASVWKPQHF. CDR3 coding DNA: TGTGCCAGCAGTGAAGCAAGTGTGTGGAAGCCCCAGCATTTT.

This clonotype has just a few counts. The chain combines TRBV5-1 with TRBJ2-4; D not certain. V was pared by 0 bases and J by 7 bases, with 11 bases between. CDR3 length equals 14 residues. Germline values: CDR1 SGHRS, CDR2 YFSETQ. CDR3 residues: CASSLAGTDNIQYF. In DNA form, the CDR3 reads TGCGCCAGCAGCTTGGCTGGTACAGACAACATTCAGTACTTC.

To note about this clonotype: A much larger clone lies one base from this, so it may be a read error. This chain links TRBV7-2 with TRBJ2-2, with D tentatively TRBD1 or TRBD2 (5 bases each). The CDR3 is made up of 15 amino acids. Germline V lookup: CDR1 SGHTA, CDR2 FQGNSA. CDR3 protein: CACSLGGGTTGELFF. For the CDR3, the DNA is TGTGCCTGCAGCTTAGGAGGTGGGACCACCGGGGAGCTGTTTTTT.

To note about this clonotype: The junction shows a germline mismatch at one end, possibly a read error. CDR3 bases: TGCTGTGCTAGGCCGGCCGAACGGGGGCCTGGGAATGAGCAGTTCTTC. Translating it yields CCARPAERGPGNEQFF. The chain links TRBV20-1 to TRBJ2-1; D could derive from TRBD1 or TRBD2 (6 bases each). Germline CDR1 DFQATT, CDR2 SNEGSKA (reference sequence). CDR3 length equals 16 residues.

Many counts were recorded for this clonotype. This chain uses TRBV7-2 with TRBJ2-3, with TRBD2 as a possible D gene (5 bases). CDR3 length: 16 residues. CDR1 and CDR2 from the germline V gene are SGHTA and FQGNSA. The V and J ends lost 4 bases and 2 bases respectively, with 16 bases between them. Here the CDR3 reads CASSWWALETTDTQYF. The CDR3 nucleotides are TGTGCCAGCAGCTGGTGGGCACTAGAAACCACAGATACGCAGTATTTT.

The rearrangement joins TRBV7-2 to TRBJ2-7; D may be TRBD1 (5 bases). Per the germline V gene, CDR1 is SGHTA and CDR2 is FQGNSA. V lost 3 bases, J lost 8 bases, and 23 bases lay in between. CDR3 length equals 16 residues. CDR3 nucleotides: TGTGCCAGCAGCTTGACCCTTGACAGCCCCGAACACAAGCAGTACTTC. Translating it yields CASSLTLDSPEHKQYF.

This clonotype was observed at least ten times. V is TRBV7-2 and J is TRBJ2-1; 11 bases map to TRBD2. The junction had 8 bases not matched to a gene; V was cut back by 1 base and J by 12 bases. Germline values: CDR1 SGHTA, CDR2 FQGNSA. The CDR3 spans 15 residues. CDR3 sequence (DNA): TGTGCCAGCAGCTTAGTGGTTAGCGGGGGGGGTTCGCAGTTCTTC. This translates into CASSLVVSGGGSQFF.

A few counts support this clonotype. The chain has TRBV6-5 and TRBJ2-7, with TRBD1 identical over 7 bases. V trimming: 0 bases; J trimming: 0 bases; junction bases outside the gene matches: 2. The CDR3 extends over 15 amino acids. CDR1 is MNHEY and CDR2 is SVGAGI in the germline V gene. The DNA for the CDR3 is TGTGCCAGCAGTTACTCAGGGGGCGTCTCCTACGAGCAGTACTTC. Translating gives CASSYSGGVSYEQYF.

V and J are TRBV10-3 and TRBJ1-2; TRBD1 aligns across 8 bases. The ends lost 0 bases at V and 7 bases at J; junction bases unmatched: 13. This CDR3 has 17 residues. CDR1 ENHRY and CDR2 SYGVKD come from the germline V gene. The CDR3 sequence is CAISESIPAGGLSGYTF. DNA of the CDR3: TGTGCCATCAGTGAGTCGATCCCGGCAGGGGGCTTGAGTGGCTACACCTTC.

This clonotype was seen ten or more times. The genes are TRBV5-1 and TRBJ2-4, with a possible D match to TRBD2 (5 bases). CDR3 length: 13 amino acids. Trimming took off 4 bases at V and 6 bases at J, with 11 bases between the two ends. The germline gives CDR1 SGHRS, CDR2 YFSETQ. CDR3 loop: CASSVLGGNIQYF. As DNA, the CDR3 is TGCGCCAGCAGCGTACTAGGAGGAAACATTCAGTACTTC.

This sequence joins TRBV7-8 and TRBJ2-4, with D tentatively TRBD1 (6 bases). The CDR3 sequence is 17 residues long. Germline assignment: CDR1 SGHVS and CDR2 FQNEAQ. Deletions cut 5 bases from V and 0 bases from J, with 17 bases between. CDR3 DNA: TGTGCCAGCAGCGGCCCCTCGGGACACCTAGCCAAAAACATTCAGTACTTC. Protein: CASSGPSGHLAKNIQYF. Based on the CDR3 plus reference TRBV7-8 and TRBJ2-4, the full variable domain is GAGVSQSPRYKVAKRGQDVALRCDPISGHVSLFWYQQALGQGPEFLTYFQNEAQLDKSGLPSDRFFAERPEGSVSTLKIQRTQQEDSAVYLCASSGPSGHLAKNIQYFGAGTRLSVL.

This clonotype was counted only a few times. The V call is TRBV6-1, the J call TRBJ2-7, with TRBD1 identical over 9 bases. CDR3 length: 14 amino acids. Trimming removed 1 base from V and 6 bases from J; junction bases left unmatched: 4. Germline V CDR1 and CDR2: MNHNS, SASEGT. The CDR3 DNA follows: TGTGCCAGCAGTGAAGACAGGGGGCTGGGCGAGCAGTACGTC. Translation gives CASSEDRGLGEQYV.

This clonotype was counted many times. The CDR3: CSARTVTYNEQFF. In nucleotides, the CDR3 is TGCAGTGCTAGGACGGTTACCTACAATGAGCAGTTCTTC. The chain couples TRBV20-1 to TRBJ2-1; D ambiguous. Germline-derived CDR1 and CDR2 are DFQATT and SNEGSKA (reference sequence). This CDR3 comprises 13 residues. V dropped 3 bases and J dropped 2 bases, with 8 bases sitting between them.

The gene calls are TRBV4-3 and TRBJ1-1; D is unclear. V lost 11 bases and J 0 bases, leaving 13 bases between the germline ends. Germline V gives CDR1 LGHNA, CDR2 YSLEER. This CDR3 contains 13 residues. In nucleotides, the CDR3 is TGCGCCGGCACTCAGTTAATGAACACTGAAGCTTTCTTT. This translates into CAGTQLMNTEAFF.

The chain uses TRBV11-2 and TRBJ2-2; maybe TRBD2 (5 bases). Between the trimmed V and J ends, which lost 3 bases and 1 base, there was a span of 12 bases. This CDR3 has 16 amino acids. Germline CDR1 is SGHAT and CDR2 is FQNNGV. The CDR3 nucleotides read TGTGCCAGCAGCTTGACGGCGGGCGGGAACACCGGGGAGCTGTTTTTT. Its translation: CASSLTAGGNTGELFF.

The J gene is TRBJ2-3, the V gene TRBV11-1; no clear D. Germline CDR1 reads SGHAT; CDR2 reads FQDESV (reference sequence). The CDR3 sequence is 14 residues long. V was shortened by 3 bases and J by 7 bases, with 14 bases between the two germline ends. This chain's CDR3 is CASSFDDSHHTQYF. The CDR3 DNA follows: TGTGCCAGCAGCTTCGACGACTCACATCATACGCAGTATTTT.

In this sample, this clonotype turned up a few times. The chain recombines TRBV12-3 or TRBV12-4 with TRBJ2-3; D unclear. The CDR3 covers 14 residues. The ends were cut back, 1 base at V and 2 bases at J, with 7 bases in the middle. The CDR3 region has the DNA TGTGCCAGCAGTTTAGGTACACCCACAGATACGCAGTATTTT. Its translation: CASSLGTPTDTQYF.

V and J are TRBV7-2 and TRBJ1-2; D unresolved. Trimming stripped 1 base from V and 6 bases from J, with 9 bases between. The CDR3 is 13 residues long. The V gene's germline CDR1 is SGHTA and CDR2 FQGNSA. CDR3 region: CASSLEQADGYTF. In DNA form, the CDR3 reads TGTGCCAGCAGCTTAGAGCAAGCAGATGGCTACACCTTC. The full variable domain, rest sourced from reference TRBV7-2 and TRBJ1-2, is GAGVSQSPSNKVTEKGKDVELRCDPISGHTALYWYRQSLGQGLEFLIYFQGNSAPDKSGLPSDRFSAERTGGSVSTLTIQRTQQEDSAVYLCASSLEQADGYTFGSGTRLTVV.

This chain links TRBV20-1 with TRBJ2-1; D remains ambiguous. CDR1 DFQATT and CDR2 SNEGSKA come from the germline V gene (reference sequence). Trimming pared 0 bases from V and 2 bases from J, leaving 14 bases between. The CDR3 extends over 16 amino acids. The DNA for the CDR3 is TGCAGTGCTAGAGATCCTAGGCAGCCAGCCTACAATGAGCAGTTCTTC. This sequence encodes CSARDPRQPAYNEQFF.

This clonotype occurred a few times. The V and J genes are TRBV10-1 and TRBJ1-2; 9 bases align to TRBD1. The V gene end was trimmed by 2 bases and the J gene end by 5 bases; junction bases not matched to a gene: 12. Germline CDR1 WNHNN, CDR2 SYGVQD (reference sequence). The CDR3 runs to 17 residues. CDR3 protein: CASSEPAQGARFYGYTF. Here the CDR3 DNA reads TGCGCCAGCAGTGAGCCCGCACAGGGGGCGAGGTTTTATGGCTACACCTTC.

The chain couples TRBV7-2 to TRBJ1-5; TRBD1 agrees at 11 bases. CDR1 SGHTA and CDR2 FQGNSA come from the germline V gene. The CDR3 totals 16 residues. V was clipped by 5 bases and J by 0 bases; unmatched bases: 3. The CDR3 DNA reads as TGTGCCAGCAGCCGGACAGGGGGCTATAGCAATCAGCCCCAGCATTTT. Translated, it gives CASSRTGGYSNQPQHF.

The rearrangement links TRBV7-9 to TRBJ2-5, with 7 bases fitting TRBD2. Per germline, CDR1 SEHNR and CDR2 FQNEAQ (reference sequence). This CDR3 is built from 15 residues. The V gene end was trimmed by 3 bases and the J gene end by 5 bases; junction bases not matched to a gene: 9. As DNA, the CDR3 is TGTGCCAGCAGCTTGGAAGCGGGGCCGGGGGAGACCCAGTACTTC. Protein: CASSLEAGPGETQYF.